The clone carrying this TCR beta chain occurred many times. Its antigen is undetermined. Each cDNA got a UMI-containing oligo ligated at its 3' end. First-round PCR used roughly 4 cycles and beta primers RC1.1 and RC1.2 covering TRBC1 and TRBC2. Using its own MiXCR run on the UMI-ligation and nested PCR reads, TCRdb lists one record per CDR3 protein. In the table there are around 56,000 distinct CDR3 sequences, approximately 13% of which are singletons. KT2, a clone with a known TCR, was spiked into unfractionated PBMC. Different KT2-to-PBMC ratios were created with a constant PBMC count. This sample is drawn from a study of quantifying T cell responses using KT2 cells. The wider study: Reverse transcription used primers in the TCR alpha and beta constant regions.

Regarding the study as a whole: The number of KT2 alpha and beta sequences was a linear function of input KT2 cells. Very high KT2 spike-in numbers caused saturation in KT2 sequence detection.

The sample taken for sequencing was PBMCs spiked with cells of the T cell clone KT2. The clonotype was recovered from a human donor.

The CDR3 protein is CSARDGGNEQFF. In DNA form, the CDR3 reads TGCAGTGCTAGAGATGGGGGTAATGAGCAGTTCTTC. The chain is built from TRBV20-1 and TRBJ2-1; D possibly uses TRBD1 or TRBD2 (5 bases each). Germline CDR1 and CDR2: DFQATT and SNEGSKA (reference sequence). The CDR3 sequence is 12 residues long. V lost 0 bases and J lost 7, with 7 bases in between.